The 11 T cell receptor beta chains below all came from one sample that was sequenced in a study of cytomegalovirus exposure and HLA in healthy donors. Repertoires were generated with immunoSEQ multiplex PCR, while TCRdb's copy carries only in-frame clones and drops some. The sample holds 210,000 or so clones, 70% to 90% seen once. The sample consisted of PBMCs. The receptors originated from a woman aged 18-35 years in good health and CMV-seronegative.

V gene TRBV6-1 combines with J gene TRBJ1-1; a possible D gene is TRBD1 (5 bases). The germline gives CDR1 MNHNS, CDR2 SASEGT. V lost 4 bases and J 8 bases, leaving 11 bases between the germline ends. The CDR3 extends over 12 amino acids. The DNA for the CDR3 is TGTGCCAGCAGTGTCTTAGGGGCCGAAGCTTTCTTT. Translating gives CASSVLGAEAFF.

CDR3 region: CASSYSTSGRYEQYF. The CDR3 DNA is TGTGCCAGCAGTTACTCAACTAGCGGGAGATACGAGCAGTACTTC. This sequence joins TRBV6-5 and TRBJ2-7; TRBD2 matches at 11 bases. Germline lookup yields CDR1 MNHEY and CDR2 SVGAGI. CDR3 length: 15 residues. V gave up 0 bases and J gave up 4 bases; unmatched junction bases: 2.

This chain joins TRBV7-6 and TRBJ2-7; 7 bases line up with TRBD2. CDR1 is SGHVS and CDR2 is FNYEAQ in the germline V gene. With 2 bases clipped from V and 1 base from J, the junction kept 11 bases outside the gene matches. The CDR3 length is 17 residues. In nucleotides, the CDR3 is TGTGCCAGCAGCTTAACTTCGGGCGCGGGAGATTCCTACGAGCAGTACTTC. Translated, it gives CASSLTSGAGDSYEQYF.

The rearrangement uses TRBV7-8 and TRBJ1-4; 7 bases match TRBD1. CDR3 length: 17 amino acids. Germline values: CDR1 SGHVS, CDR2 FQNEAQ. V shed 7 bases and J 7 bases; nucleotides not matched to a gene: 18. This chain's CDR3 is CASTQRTGSAPLEKLFF. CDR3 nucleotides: TGTGCCAGCACCCAAAGGACAGGTTCAGCCCCACTTGAAAAACTGTTTTTT.

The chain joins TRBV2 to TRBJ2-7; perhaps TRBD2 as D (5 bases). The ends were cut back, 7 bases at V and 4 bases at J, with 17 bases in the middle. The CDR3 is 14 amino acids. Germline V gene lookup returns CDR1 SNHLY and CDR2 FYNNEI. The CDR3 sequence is CASTSSHRGYEQYF. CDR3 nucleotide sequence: TGTGCCAGCACTAGTTCTCATAGAGGGTACGAGCAGTACTTC.

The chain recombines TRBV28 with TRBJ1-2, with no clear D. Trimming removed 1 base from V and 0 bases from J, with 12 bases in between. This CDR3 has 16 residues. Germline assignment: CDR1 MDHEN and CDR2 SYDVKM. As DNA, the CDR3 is TGTGCCAGCAGTTTATTCCCCCGGTTGACTAACTATGGCTACACCTTC. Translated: CASSLFPRLTNYGYTF.

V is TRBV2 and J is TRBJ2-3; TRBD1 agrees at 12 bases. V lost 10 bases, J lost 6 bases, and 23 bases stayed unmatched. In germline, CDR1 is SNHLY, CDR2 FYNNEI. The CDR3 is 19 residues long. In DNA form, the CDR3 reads TGTGCCAACTCGAAAAAGCTGAAGACCGGGACAGGGGGCATCGATACGCAGTATTTT. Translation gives CANSKKLKTGTGGIDTQYF. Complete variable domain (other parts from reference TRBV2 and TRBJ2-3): EPEVTQTPSHQVTQMGQEVILRCVPISNHLYFYWYRQILGQKVEFLVSFYNNEISEKSEIFDDQFSVERPDGSNFTLKIRSTKLEDSAMYFCANSKKLKTGTGGIDTQYFGPGTRLTVL.

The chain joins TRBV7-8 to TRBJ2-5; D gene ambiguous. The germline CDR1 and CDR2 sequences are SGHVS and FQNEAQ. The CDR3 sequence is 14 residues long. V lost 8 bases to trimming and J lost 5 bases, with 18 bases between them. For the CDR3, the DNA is TGTGCCAGCGAGCTGAGTGGGCTCGGTGAGACCCAGTACTTC. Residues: CASELSGLGETQYF. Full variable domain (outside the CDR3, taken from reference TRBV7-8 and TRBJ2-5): GAGVSQSPRYKVAKRGQDVALRCDPISGHVSLFWYQQALGQGPEFLTYFQNEAQLDKSGLPSDRFFAERPEGSVSTLKIQRTQQEDSAVYLCASELSGLGETQYFGPGTRLLVL.

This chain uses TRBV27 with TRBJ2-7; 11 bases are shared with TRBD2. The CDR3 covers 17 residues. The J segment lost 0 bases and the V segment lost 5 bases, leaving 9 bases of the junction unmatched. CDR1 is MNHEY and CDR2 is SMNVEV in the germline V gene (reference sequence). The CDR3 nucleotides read TGTGCCAGCAGTCCGGGACTAGCGGAGGATAGCTCCTACGAGCAGTACTTC. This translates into CASSPGLAEDSSYEQYF.

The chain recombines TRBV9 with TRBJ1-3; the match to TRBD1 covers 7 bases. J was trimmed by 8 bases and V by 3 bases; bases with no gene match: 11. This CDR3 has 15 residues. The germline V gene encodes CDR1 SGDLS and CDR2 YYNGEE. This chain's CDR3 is CASSAEGARADTIYF. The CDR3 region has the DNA TGTGCCAGCAGCGCCGAGGGGGCGCGGGCGGACACCATATATTTT.

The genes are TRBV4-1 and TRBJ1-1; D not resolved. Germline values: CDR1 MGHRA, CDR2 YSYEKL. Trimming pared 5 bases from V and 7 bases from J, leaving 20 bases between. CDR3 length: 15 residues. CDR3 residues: CASSEAERLTLEAFF. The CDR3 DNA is TGCGCCAGCAGCGAAGCAGAACGGTTGACTCTTGAAGCTTTCTTT.